This T cell receptor beta chain stems from a study of cytomegalovirus exposure and HLA in healthy donors. General observations from the study: Reports state that TCR beta sequences accurately predicted most subjects' HLA-A and HLA-B alleles. Among TCR beta chains, those listed as cytomegalovirus-associated numbered about 160. DRB1 showed the most TCR associations and HLA-C the fewest in a later analysis, as rates varied by HLA locus. Sequence variants that were highly shared formed a cluster that was likely a sequencing artifact.

Use of 60 Vbeta and 13 Jbeta primers characterized the PCR. Assay: immunoSEQ multiplex PCR; the TCRdb copy retains only in-frame clones and omits some. Of hundreds of thousands of clones listed, around 90% are singletons. With regard to this clone: Its target is unknown.

Germline V gene sequence: CDR1 SGDLS, CDR2 YYNGEE. V lost 0 bases to trimming and J lost 10 bases, with 20 bases between them. The CDR3 is 17 amino acids. The rearrangement uses TRBV9 and TRBJ1-6; the D is unclear. The source material was PBMCs. The clonotype was recovered from a woman between 18 and 30 years old in good health and CMV-seronegative. Here the CDR3 DNA reads TGTGCCAGCAGCGTAGGACCCTCGGGAAGGGAAGTCTCACCCCTCCACTTT. As protein: CASSVGPSGREVSPLHF.